Presented here are 20 T cell receptor beta chains from one specimen sequenced in a study of neoadjuvant anti-PD-1 for oral cavity cancer. The table came from immunoSEQ multiplex PCR; TCRdb's copy has only in-frame clones and leaves some out. The data show thousands of clones, 59% seen once. This sample's time point: after neoadjuvant nivolumab, at surgical resection. The specimen was tumor tissue, collected after nivolumab (anti-PD-1) treatment. These receptors all stem from a person between 40 and 85 years old with oral cavity squamous cell carcinoma.

The chain recombines TRBV28 with TRBJ1-5; perhaps TRBD1 as D (6 bases). V lost 7 bases to trimming and J lost 7 bases, with 17 bases between them. Germline loops: CDR1 MDHEN, CDR2 SYDVKM. CDR3 length equals 14 residues. The CDR3 DNA reads TGTGCCAGCACCATGGGGGGGGCCCGGCAGCCCCAGCATTTT. Amino acid sequence: CASTMGGARQPQHF.

V and J are TRBV11-2 and TRBJ2-3; D is possibly TRBD1 (6 bases). Germline assignment: CDR1 SGHAT and CDR2 FQNNGV. V lost 3 bases and J lost 0, with 13 bases in between. CDR3 length equals 16 residues. The CDR3 nucleotides are TGTGCCAGCAGCTTTACTGGGGGCGCGAGCACAGATACGCAGTATTTT. It is translated as CASSFTGGASTDTQYF.

The chain recombines TRBV6-1 with TRBJ2-2; 8 nucleotides line up with TRBD1. Germline assignment: CDR1 MNHNS and CDR2 SASEGT. J lost 4 bases, V lost 4 bases, and 5 bases had no gene match. The CDR3 is 15 residues long. CDR3 DNA sequence: TGTGCCAGCAGTGTATCAGGACAGGGCACCGGGGAGCTGTTTTTT. Its protein product is CASSVSGQGTGELFF.

Only a few counts were recorded for this clone. J is TRBJ2-2 and V is TRBV5-1; 7 positions match TRBD2. Germline values: CDR1 SGHRS, CDR2 YFSETQ. J gave up 4 bases and V 2 bases, and 5 bases lay outside the gene matches. This CDR3 has 15 residues. The CDR3 sequence is CASSFGGRATGELFF. For the CDR3, the DNA is TGCGCCAGCAGCTTCGGTGGGAGGGCCACCGGGGAGCTGTTTTTT.

V usage is TRBV6-4 and J usage is TRBJ2-3; 7 positions agree with TRBD2. This CDR3 is 15 amino acids long. From germline, CDR1 is MRHNA and CDR2 SNTAGT. Losses at the gene ends were 4 bases for V and 0 bases for J; bases not matched to a gene: 4. The CDR3: CASSAVGGSTDTQYF. DNA for the CDR3: TGTGCCAGCAGTGCTGTGGGAGGGAGCACAGATACGCAGTATTTT.

This sequence joins TRBV6-1 and TRBJ2-7; TRBD2 matches 7 bases. This CDR3 has 14 amino acids. CDR1 is MNHNS and CDR2 is SASEGT in the germline V gene. The J segment lost 2 bases and the V segment lost 4 bases, leaving 5 bases of the junction unmatched. The CDR3 region has the DNA TGTGCCAGCAGTGGGGGAGCGGGGACCTACGAGCAGTACTTC. Amino acids: CASSGGAGTYEQYF.

This clone was found once. The gene calls are TRBV7-2 and TRBJ2-5, with D perhaps TRBD2 (6 bases). With 2 bases removed from V and 5 bases from J, the gap between germline ends came to 12 bases. CDR1 SGHTA and CDR2 FQGNSA come from the germline V gene. This CDR3 is 14 amino acids long. CDR3 sequence reads: CASSLLRGTETQYF. The DNA for the CDR3 is TGTGCCAGCAGCTTATTGCGCGGGACTGAGACCCAGTACTTC.

This chain connects TRBV4-2 to TRBJ1-4; 7 bases align to TRBD1. CDR3 length equals 16 residues. The junction had 8 bases not matched to a gene; V was cut back by 0 bases and J by 7 bases. CDR1 and CDR2 from the germline V gene are LGHNA and YNFKEQ. CDR3 loop: CASSQERQGLAEKLFF. The CDR3 nucleotides are TGTGCCAGCAGCCAAGAGAGACAGGGCTTGGCTGAAAAACTGTTTTTT.

V is TRBV5-6 and J is TRBJ1-1; 8 bases map to TRBD1. Germline-derived CDR1 and CDR2 are SGHDT and YYEEEE. J lost 3 bases, V lost 5 bases, and 9 bases had no gene match. The CDR3 runs to 15 residues. CDR3: CASRADRGSDTEAFF. CDR3 sequence (DNA): TGTGCCAGCAGGGCCGACAGGGGATCGGACACTGAAGCTTTCTTT.

The J gene is TRBJ2-2, the V gene TRBV5-4; TRBD2 aligns across 12 bases. The germline CDR1 and CDR2 sequences are SGHNT and YYREEE (reference sequence). V dropped 2 bases and J dropped 1; count of bases not matched to a gene: 3. This CDR3 is 17 amino acids long. The DNA of the CDR3 is TGTGCCAGCAGCTTCCTAGCGGGAGGGAAGAACACCGGGGAGCTGTTTTTT. This encodes CASSFLAGGKNTGELFF.

In this sample, this clone turned up a few times. The V call is TRBV6-1, the J call TRBJ1-5, with D uncertain. V shed 0 bases and J shed 6 bases, with 15 bases lying between them. The CDR3 consists of 16 residues. In germline, CDR1 is MNHNS, CDR2 SASEGT. CDR3 bases: TGTGCCAGCAGTGAAGCGCTAAGTTCCCGGATTCAGCCCCAGCATTTT. Protein product: CASSEALSSRIQPQHF.

The J gene is TRBJ1-4, the V gene TRBV7-9; possibly TRBD1 for D (5 bases). Germline V gives CDR1 SEHNR, CDR2 FQNEAQ (reference sequence). With 5 bases removed from V and 5 bases from J, the gap between germline ends came to 12 bases. CDR3 size: 14 residues. The CDR3 DNA sequence: TGTGCCAGCAGCGGGGGGGTCTTAAATGAAAAACTGTTTTTT. It specifies CASSGGVLNEKLFF.

CDR3 amino acids: CASSEGQGVNYGYTF. The CDR3 DNA reads TGTGCCAGCAGTGAGGGACAGGGGGTTAACTATGGCTACACCTTC. This chain uses TRBV6-1 with TRBJ1-2; 11 positions agree with TRBD1. With 3 bases clipped from V and 1 base from J, the junction kept 1 base outside the gene matches. Germline CDR1 MNHNS, CDR2 SASEGT. This CDR3 is built from 15 residues.

This clone was picked up one time. The gene calls are TRBV19 and TRBJ1-2; no definite D call. CDR3 length: 14 residues. Germline lookup yields CDR1 LNHDA and CDR2 SQIVND (reference sequence). The V and J ends lost 3 bases and 1 base respectively, with 9 bases between them. CDR3: CASSISRFNYGYTF. CDR3 nucleotides: TGTGCCAGTAGTATCAGCAGGTTTAACTATGGCTACACCTTC.

This chain links TRBV10-3 with TRBJ2-2, with D uncertain. Germline-derived CDR1 and CDR2 are ENHRY and SYGVKD. Trimming removed 3 bases at V and 1 base at J, with 9 bases between. The CDR3 consists of 15 residues. This CDR3 reads CAISEGRLNTGELFF. The CDR3 coding sequence is TGTGCCATCAGTGAAGGGCGGTTGAACACCGGGGAGCTGTTTTTT.

J is TRBJ1-5 and V is TRBV5-5, with TRBD1 identical over 7 bases. Trimming at V came to 1 base and at J to 4 bases, leaving 5 bases not matched to a gene. Germline V gene lookup returns CDR1 SGHKS and CDR2 YYEKEE (reference sequence). The CDR3 contains 15 residues. This chain's CDR3 is CASSLQTGKNQPQHF. CDR3 nucleotides: TGTGCCAGCAGCTTGCAGACAGGGAAGAATCAGCCCCAGCATTTT.

CDR3 sequence: CASSGQANTGELFF. Here the CDR3 DNA reads TGTGCCAGCAGTGGACAGGCTAACACCGGGGAGCTGTTTTTT. This chain uses TRBV25-1 with TRBJ2-2; D might be TRBD1 (6 bases). Trimming took 4 bases from V and 2 from J, leaving 8 bases between them. The CDR3 covers 14 residues. The germline V gene encodes CDR1 MGHDK and CDR2 SYGVNS.

This clone was picked up a small number of times. V and J are TRBV4-1 and TRBJ2-5, with no clear D. The CDR3 is 17 amino acids. V was shortened by 0 bases and J by 2 bases, with 16 bases between the two germline ends. The germline V gene encodes CDR1 MGHRA and CDR2 YSYEKL. Written as DNA, the CDR3 is TGCGCCAGCAGCCAAGATGTCCGGGCAGGCGGTCAAGAGACCCAGTACTTC. Protein product: CASSQDVRAGGQETQYF.

In its sample, this clone was seen a few times. The DNA of the CDR3 is TGTGCCAGCAGGCTTGGACAGGCCAGCTCCTACGAGCAGTACTTC. Its translation is CASRLGQASSYEQYF. The chain is built from TRBV6-5 and TRBJ2-7, with 7 bases lining up with TRBD1. Germline assignment: CDR1 MNHEY and CDR2 SVGAGI. This CDR3 has 15 amino acids. V lost 6 bases to trimming and J lost 0 bases; unmatched junction nucleotides: 8.

This chain connects TRBV4-2 to TRBJ1-5, with TRBD1 identical over 7 bases. CDR3 length: 15 residues. Germline V gene data show CDR1 as LGHNA and CDR2 as YNFKEQ. With V trimmed by 4 bases and J by 3 bases, 6 bases remained unmatched. As DNA, the CDR3 is TGTGCCAGCAGCCTGGGGACAGCCTACAATCAGCCCCAGCATTTT. This gives the protein CASSLGTAYNQPQHF.